This T cell receptor (beta chain) was profiled in a study of control samples from healthy donors and cancer patients. With V trimmed by 4 bases and J by 3 bases, 10 bases remained unmatched. The CDR3 has 16 amino acids. Germline loops: CDR1 SGDLS, CDR2 YYNGEE. Some clones are missing from TCRdb's copy, which holds only in-frame ones; the method was immunoSEQ multiplex PCR. The table records about 190,000 clones, over 80% of them present only once. This clonotype was sampled from a man aged 18 to 30 in good health. The chain is built from TRBV9 and TRBJ2-3; TRBD2 matches 8 bases. Sequenced: blood. The CDR3 region has the DNA TGTGCCAGCAGCCAACGGACTAGCCCGGGGACAGATACGCAGTATTTT. Residues: CASSQRTSPGTDTQYF.